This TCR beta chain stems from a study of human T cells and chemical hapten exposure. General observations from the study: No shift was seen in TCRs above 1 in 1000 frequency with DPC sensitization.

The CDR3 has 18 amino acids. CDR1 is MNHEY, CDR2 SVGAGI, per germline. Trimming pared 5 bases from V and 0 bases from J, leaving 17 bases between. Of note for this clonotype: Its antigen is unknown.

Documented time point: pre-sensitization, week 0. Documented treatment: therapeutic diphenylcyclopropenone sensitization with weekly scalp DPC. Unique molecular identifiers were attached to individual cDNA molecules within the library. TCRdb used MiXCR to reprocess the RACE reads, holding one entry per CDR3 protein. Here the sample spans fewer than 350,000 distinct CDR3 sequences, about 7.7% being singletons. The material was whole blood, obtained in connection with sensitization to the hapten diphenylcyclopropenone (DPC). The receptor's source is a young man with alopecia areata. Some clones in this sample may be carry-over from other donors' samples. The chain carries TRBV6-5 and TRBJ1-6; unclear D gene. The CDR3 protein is CASSLPRPGSSYNSPLHF. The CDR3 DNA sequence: TGTGCCAGCAGTCTACCCCGTCCTGGGAGCTCCTATAATTCACCCCTCCACTTT.